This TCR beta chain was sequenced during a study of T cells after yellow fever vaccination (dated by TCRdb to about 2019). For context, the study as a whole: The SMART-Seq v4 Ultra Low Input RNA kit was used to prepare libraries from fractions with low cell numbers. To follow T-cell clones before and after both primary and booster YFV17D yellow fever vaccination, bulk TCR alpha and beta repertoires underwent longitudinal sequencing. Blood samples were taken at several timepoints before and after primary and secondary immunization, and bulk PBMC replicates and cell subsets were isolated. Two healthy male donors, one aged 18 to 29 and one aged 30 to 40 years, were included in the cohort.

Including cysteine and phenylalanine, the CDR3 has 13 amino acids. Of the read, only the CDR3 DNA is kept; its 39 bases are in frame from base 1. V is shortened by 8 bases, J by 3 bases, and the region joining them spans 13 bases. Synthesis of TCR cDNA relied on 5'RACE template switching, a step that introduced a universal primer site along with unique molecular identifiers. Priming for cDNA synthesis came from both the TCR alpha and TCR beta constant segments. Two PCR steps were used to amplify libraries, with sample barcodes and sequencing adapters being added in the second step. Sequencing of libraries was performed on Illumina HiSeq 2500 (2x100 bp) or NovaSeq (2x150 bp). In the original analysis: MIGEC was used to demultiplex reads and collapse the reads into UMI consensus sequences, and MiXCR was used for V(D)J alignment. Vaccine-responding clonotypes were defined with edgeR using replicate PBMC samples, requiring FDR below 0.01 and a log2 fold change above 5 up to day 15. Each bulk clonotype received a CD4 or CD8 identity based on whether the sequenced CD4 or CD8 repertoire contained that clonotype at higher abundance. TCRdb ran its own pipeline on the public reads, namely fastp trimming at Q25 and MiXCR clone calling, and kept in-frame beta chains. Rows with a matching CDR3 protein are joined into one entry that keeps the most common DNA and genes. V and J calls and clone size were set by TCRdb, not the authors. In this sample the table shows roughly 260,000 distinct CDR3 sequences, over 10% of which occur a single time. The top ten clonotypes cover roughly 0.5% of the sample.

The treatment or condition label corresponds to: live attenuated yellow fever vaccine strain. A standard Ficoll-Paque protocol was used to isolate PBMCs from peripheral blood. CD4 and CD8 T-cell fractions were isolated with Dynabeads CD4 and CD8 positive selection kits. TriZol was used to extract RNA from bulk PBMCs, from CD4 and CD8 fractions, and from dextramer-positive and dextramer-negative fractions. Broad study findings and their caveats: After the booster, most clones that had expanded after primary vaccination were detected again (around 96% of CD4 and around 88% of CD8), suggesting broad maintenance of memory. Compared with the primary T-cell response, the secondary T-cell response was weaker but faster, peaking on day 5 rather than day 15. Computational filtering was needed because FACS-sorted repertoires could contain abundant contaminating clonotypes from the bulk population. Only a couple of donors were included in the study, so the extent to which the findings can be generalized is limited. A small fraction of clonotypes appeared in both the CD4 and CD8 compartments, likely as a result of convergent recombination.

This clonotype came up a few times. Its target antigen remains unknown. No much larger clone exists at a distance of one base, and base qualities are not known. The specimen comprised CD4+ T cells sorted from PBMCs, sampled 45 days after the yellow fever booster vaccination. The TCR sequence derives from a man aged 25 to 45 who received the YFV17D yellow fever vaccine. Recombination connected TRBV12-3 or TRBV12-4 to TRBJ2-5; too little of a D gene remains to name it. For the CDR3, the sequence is CASQDGDKETQYF. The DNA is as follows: TGTGCCAGCCAGGACGGTGATAAAGAGACCCAGTACTTC.